These 13 T cell receptor beta chains originate from one sample sequenced in a study of shared T cell receptors in the human thymus. The assay was immunoSEQ multiplex PCR, and TCRdb's table has in-frame clones only and misses some. The sample shows 640,000 or so clones, around 87% of them seen only once. This same sample was also taken into another study, of human thymus T cells.

Material for sequencing was thymocytes. These receptor sequences come from a boy younger than two with a congenital heart defect.

The rearrangement links TRBV7-2 to TRBJ2-7; D possibly corresponds to TRBD2 (5 bases). V lost 5 bases and J lost 4, with 15 bases in between. Germline CDR1 and CDR2: SGHTA and FQGNSA. The CDR3 runs to 14 residues. CDR3 DNA: TGTGCCAGCAGCCCAGAGGACTGCATTTACGAGCAGTACTTC. It is translated as CASSPEDCIYEQYF.

The gene calls are TRBV28 and TRBJ1-1; the match to TRBD1 covers 9 bases. The CDR3 length is 16 residues. Unmatched junction bases numbered 11, after V lost 5 bases and J lost 4 bases. Germline-derived CDR1 and CDR2 are MDHEN and SYDVKM. DNA for the CDR3: TGTGCCAGCAGTCTTACACAGGGGGCGGTGGTCACTGAAGCTTTCTTT. Translating gives CASSLTQGAVVTEAFF.

This clone was seen a single time. The chain recombines TRBV10-3 with TRBJ2-5; TRBD1 agrees at 7 bases. The end of the DNA is better explained by TRBJ2-7, so the J call may be wrong. CDR1 and CDR2 from the germline V gene are ENHRY and SYGVKD. CDR3 length: 15 residues. CDR3 sequence (DNA): TGTGCCATCAGTGAGTCCGGGACAGTCGTCTACGAGCAGTACTTC. Encoded protein: CAISESGTVVYEQYF.

CDR3 in DNA: TGTGCCAGCACCCCTGCTGGAAACACCATATATTTT. Its translation: CASTPAGNTIYF. The chain has TRBV6-1 and TRBJ1-3, with D unresolved. Trimming cost V 7 bases and J 2 bases, with 6 bases left between them. Germline CDR1 is MNHNS and CDR2 is SASEGT. CDR3 length equals 12 residues.

The V call is TRBV10-3, the J call TRBJ2-7; D perhaps matches TRBD1 (6 bases). The length of the CDR3 is 13 residues. Trimming took off 6 bases at V and 2 bases at J, with 11 bases between the two ends. Germline CDR1 and CDR2: ENHRY and SYGVKD. CDR3 sequence (DNA): TGTGCCATCAGGGGGGACACAGCCTACGAGCAGTACTTC. Translation: CAIRGDTAYEQYF.

This chain links TRBV6-1 with TRBJ1-5, with TRBD1 matching 8 bases. CDR3 size: 15 residues. Germline V gives CDR1 MNHNS, CDR2 SASEGT. V dropped 5 bases and J dropped 5; count of bases not matched to a gene: 8. CDR3 coding DNA: TGTGCCAGCAGTACCGGGACAGGAATTCATCAGCCCCAGCATTTT. It specifies CASSTGTGIHQPQHF.

V gene TRBV30 combines with J gene TRBJ2-7; a weak D match, TRBD2 (6 bases). The germline V and J ends were trimmed by 2 bases and 5 bases, with 46 bases remaining between them. Per the germline V gene, CDR1 is GTSNPN and CDR2 is SVGIG (reference sequence). The length of the CDR3 is 24 residues. CDR3 DNA sequence: TGTGCCTGGAGTATAGGGCAGAACAGAAGGACTATATCGAATTGGGGAACCCCTCGTGACGAGCAGTACTTC. Translating gives CAWSIGQNRRTISNWGTPRDEQYF.

There are a few counts of this clone. J is TRBJ2-1 and V is TRBV7-6; 8 nucleotides agree with TRBD2. CDR1 is SGHVS and CDR2 is FNYEAQ in the germline V gene. The CDR3 consists of 14 residues. Losses at the gene ends were 5 bases for V and 5 bases for J; bases not matched to a gene: 5. The CDR3 is CASSLGLGDNEQFF. In DNA form, the CDR3 reads TGTGCCAGCAGCCTGGGACTAGGGGACAATGAGCAGTTCTTC.

The V gene is TRBV21-1, the J gene TRBJ2-1; the table's D gene call, TRBD1, was not cross checked with the DNA. TRBV21-1 is given as a pseudogene. The CDR3 loop spans 16 amino acids. The CDR3 region is CASSKARTGMIDEQFF. CDR3 coding DNA: TGTGCCAGCAGCAAAGCCCGGACAGGGATGATCGATGAGCAGTTCTTC.

The chain joins TRBV10-2 to TRBJ2-6; TRBD1 matches at 10 bases. Germline CDR1 and CDR2: WSHSY and SAAADI. V shed 6 bases, J shed 4 bases, and the junction held 9 bases outside the gene matches. The CDR3 contains 17 residues. DNA of the CDR3: TGCGCCAGCAGACTCGGGACAGGGGAATCCGGGGCCAACGTCCTGACTTTC. Translated, it gives CASRLGTGESGANVLTF.

The chain joins TRBV5-5 to TRBJ2-5, with D unclear. This CDR3 has 13 amino acids. Germline lookup yields CDR1 SGHKS and CDR2 YYEKEE (reference sequence). V dropped 0 bases and J dropped 4 bases, with 7 bases sitting between them. Written as DNA, the CDR3 is TGTGCCAGCAGCTTGGAACCAGGAGAGACCCAGTACTTC. Protein product: CASSLEPGETQYF.

This clone was recorded once. The chain is built from TRBV28 and TRBJ2-1, with TRBD2 as a possible D gene (6 bases). The ends were cut back, 3 bases at V and 4 bases at J, with 13 bases in the middle. CDR3 length: 15 amino acids. Germline CDR1 and CDR2: MDHEN and SYDVKM. CDR3 nucleotide sequence: TGTGCCAGCAGTTTGGCGGGGTCAAGGTACAATGAGCAGTTCTTC. It yields the protein CASSLAGSRYNEQFF.

This CDR3 is CASSLEGGPDTQYF. CDR3 sequence (DNA): TGTGCCAGCAGCTTGGAGGGGGGGCCGGATACGCAGTATTTT. The V and J genes are TRBV5-6 and TRBJ2-3, with a weak D call TRBD2 (7 bases). Germline-derived CDR1 and CDR2 are SGHDT and YYEEEE. The CDR3 length is 14 residues. Deletions cut 0 bases from V and 6 bases from J, with 11 bases between.